This T cell receptor beta chain was sequenced during a study of T cells after posttransplantation cyclophosphamide. The germline V and J ends were trimmed by 0 bases and 6 bases, with 7 bases remaining between them. Germline CDR1 reads SGHRS; CDR2 reads YFSETQ. This CDR3 has 14 residues. Produced via immunoSEQ multiplex PCR; TCRdb's table is partial and in-frame only. Of tens of thousands of clones in the sample, about 90% were seen once. Specimen: PBMCs. The rearrangement joins TRBV5-1 to TRBJ1-6; D is possibly TRBD1 (6 bases). The receptor's source is a woman in her fifties or sixties in good health and a related stem cell transplant donor. The CDR3 loop is CASSLGQANSPLHF. In DNA form, the CDR3 reads TGCGCCAGCAGCTTGGGACAGGCTAATTCACCCCTCCACTTT.